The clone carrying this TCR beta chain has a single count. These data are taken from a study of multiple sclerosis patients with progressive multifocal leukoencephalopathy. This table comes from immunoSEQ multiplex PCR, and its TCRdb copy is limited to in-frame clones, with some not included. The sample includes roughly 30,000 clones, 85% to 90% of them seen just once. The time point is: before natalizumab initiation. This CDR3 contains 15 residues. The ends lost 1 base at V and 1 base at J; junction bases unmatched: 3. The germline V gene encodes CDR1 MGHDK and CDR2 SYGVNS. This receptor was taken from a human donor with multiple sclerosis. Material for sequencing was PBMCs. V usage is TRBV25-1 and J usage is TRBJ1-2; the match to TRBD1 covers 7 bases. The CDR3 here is CASSESTGNNYGYTF. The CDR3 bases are TGTGCCAGCAGTGAATCGACAGGGAATAACTATGGCTACACCTTC.